The T cell receptor (beta chain) described here comes from a study of blood T cell repertoires in COVID-19. Libraries were prepared by immunoSEQ multiplex PCR; TCRdb keeps only in-frame clonotypes and omits some of them. The table has approximately 160,000 clones, 90% seen once. The ends lost 6 bases at V and 3 bases at J; junction bases unmatched: 1. Per germline, CDR1 ENHRY and CDR2 SYGVKD. This CDR3 has 13 residues. The rearrangement joins TRBV10-3 to TRBJ2-2, with 7 positions matching TRBD2. The sequence derives from a man aged 60-69 years with active or convalescent COVID-19. Specimen: peripheral blood. This CDR3 is CAIRGLYTGELFF. CDR3 nucleotide sequence: TGTGCCATCAGGGGACTATACACCGGGGAGCTGTTTTTT.